What follows are 8 T cell receptor beta chains derived from one specimen sequenced in a study of read filtering for tumor transcriptome and immune sequencing. The library was built from around 380 ng RNA with molecular barcoded adaptors for alpha/delta and beta/gamma chains. TCRdb fed the reads into MiXCR, producing one record per CDR3 protein. Of 50,000 or so distinct CDR3 sequences listed, 9% to 15% are singletons. The sequenced sample consisted of a population of CD138-negative cells sorted from bone marrow. The origin of the receptors is a donor older than 35 with multiple myeloma.

The count of this clonotype is one. It may be a read error: a sequence one base away is much more abundant. V and J are TRBV27 and TRBJ2-4; tentative D call: TRBD2 (7 bases). The tail of the sequence fits TRBJ2-3 better, so the J call may be wrong. The CDR3 spans 19 residues. Germline V gene sequence: CDR1 MNHEY, CDR2 SMNVEV (reference sequence). CDR3 DNA: TGTGCCAGCAGTCCCATCGGGGGCGGGGGACAAGGAAGGATGGATACGCAGTATTTT. It codes for CASSPIGGGGQGRMDTQYF.

This clonotype came up many times. V gene TRBV12-3 or TRBV12-4 combines with J gene TRBJ1-6; 10 bases line up with TRBD1. The J segment lost 9 bases and the V segment lost 4 bases, leaving 6 bases of the junction unmatched. This CDR3 has 15 amino acids. In DNA, the CDR3 is TGTGCCAGCAGTTCTGCTGGGACAGGGGTTTCACCCCTCCACTTT. The encoded protein is CASSSAGTGVSPLHF.

This clonotype was seen ten or more times. The J gene is TRBJ1-2, the V gene TRBV28; 9 bases fit TRBD1. V shed 6 bases, J shed 3 bases, and the junction held 17 bases outside the gene matches. Germline lookup yields CDR1 MDHEN and CDR2 SYDVKM. The CDR3 runs 18 residues. CDR3: CASRTIGTGRGDYYGYTF. The CDR3 nucleotides are TGTGCCAGCAGAACAATTGGGACAGGGAGGGGAGATTACTATGGCTACACCTTC.

About this clonotype: Germline and junction disagree at one end, which may indicate a read error. The chain couples TRBV29-1 to TRBJ1-1; D is unclear. The CDR3 is 12 residues long. The germline V gene has CDR1 SQVTM and CDR2 ANQGSEA. For the CDR3, the DNA is TGTAGCGTGGATATAGGTTTCACTGAAGCCTTCTTT. Encoded protein: CSVDIGFTEAFF.

This clonotype was counted at least ten times. The chain carries TRBV5-4 and TRBJ2-3, with D unclear. There are 13 residues in the CDR3. Germline V CDR1 and CDR2: SGHNT, YYREEE (reference sequence). The V end was cut by 2 bases, the J end by 6 bases, with 10 bases between. The CDR3: CASSFYAADTQYF. As DNA, the CDR3 is TGTGCCAGCAGCTTCTATGCGGCGGATACGCAGTATTTT.

As regards this clonotype: A read error is possible here, since a much larger clone lies one base away. The V gene is TRBV30, the J gene TRBJ1-1; 7 bases agree with TRBD1. Trimming took 7 bases from V and 10 from J; bases not matched to a gene: 15. The CDR3 consists of 13 residues. CDR1 GTSNPN and CDR2 SVGIG come from the germline V gene (reference sequence). The CDR3 sequence is CALQGIGGDGAFF. The CDR3 DNA is TGTGCCTTACAGGGGATTGGGGGAGATGGAGCTTTCTTT.

Points on this clonotype: Since a much larger clone is just one base distant, this may be a read error. The chain couples TRBV20-1 to TRBJ1-5, with D perhaps TRBD1 (5 bases). CDR1 DFQATT and CDR2 SNEGSKA come from the germline V gene (reference sequence). Trimming stripped 0 bases from V and 5 bases from J, with 17 bases between. The CDR3 sequence is 16 residues long. The CDR3 is CSARDRRQRVYQPQHF. CDR3 DNA sequence: TGCAGTGCTAGAGACCGTAGACAGCGGGTTTATCAGCCCCAGCATTTT.

This clonotype was detected many times. The chain couples TRBV29-1 to TRBJ1-1, with a possible D match to TRBD1 (5 bases). There are 17 residues in the CDR3. Trimming left V 4 bases short and J 11 bases short, with 32 bases between. CDR1 and CDR2 from the germline V gene are SQVTM and ANQGSEA. This chain's CDR3 is CSVVVFGGARGLYGAFF. CDR3 bases: TGCAGCGTTGTTGTATTCGGCGGAGCGCGGGGCCTTTATGGGGCTTTCTTT.